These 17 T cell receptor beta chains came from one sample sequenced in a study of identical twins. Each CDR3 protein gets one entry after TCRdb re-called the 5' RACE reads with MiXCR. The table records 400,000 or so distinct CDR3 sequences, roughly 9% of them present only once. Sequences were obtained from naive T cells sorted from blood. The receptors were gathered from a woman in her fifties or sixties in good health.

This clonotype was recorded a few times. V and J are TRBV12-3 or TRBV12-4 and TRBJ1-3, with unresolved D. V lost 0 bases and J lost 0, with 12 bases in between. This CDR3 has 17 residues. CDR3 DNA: TGTGCCAGCAGTTTAGCTATTCCTATATTCTCTGGAAACACCATATATTTT. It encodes CASSLAIPIFSGNTIYF.

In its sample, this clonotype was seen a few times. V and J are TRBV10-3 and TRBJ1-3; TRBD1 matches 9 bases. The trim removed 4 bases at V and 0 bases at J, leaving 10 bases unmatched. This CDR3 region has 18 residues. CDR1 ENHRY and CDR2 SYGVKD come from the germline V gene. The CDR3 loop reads CAISGTGTGKISGNTIYF. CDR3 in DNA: TGTGCCATCAGTGGAACCGGGACAGGGAAAATCTCTGGAAACACCATATATTTT.

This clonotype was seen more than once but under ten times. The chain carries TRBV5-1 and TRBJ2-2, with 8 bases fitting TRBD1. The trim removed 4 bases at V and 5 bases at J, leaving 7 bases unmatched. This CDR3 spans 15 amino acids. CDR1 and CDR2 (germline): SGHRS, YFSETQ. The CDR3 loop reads CASSNPGGKTGELFF. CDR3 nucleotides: TGCGCCAGCAGCAACCCAGGGGGCAAGACCGGGGAGCTGTTTTTT.

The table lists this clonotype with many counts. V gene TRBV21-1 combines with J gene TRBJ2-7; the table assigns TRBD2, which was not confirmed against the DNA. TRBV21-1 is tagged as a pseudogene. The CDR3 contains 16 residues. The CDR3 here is CAGRHTWTFSSYEQYV. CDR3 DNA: TGTGCCGGCCGGCATACCTGGACTTTTTCTTCCTACGAGCAGTACGTC.

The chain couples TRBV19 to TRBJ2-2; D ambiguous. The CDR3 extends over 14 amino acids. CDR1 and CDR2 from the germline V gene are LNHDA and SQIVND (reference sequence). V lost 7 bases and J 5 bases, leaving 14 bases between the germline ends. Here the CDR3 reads CASTSTPPTGELFF. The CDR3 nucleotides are TGTGCCAGTACCTCAACCCCCCCTACCGGGGAGCTGTTTTTT.

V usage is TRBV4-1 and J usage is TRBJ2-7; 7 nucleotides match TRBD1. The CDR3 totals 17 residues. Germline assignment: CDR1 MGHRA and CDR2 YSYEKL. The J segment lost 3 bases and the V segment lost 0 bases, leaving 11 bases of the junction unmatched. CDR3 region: CASSQDGFGDSLYEQYV. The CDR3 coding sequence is TGCGCCAGCAGCCAAGATGGATTTGGGGACAGTCTCTACGAGCAGTACGTC.

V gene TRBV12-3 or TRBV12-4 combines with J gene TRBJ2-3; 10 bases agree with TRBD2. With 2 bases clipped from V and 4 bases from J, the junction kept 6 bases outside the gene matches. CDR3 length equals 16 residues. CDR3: CASSLTTSGASDTQYF. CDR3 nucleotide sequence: TGTGCCAGCAGTTTAACAACTAGCGGGGCCTCAGATACGCAGTATTTT.

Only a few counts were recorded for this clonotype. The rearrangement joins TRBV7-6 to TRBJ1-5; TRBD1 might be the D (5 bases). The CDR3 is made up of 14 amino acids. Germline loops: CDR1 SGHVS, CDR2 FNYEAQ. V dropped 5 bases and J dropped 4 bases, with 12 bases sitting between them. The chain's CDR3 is CASSTSGGNQPQHF. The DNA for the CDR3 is TGTGCCAGCAGCACCAGTGGGGGGAATCAGCCCCAGCATTTT.

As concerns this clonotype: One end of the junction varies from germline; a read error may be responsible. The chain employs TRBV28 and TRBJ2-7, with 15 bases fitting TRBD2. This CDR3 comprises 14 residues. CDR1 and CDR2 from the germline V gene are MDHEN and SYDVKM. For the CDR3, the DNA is TGTGCCAGCAGTTCGGGGGGACTAGCGGGAGGTCCCGACTTC. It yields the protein CASSSGGLAGGPDF.

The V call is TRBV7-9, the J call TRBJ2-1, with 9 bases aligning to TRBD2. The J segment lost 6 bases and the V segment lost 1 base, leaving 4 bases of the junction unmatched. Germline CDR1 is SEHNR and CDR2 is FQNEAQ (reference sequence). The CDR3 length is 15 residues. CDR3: CASSLVAGEGNEQFF. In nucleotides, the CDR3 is TGTGCCAGCAGCTTAGTAGCGGGAGAGGGCAATGAGCAGTTCTTC.

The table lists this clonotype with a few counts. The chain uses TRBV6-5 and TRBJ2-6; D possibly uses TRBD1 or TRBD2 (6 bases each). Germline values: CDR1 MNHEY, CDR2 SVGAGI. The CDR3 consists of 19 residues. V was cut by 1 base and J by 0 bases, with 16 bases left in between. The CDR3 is CASSYLKGGYISGANVLTF. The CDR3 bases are TGTGCCAGCAGTTACTTGAAGGGGGGTTATATCTCTGGGGCCAACGTCCTGACTTTC.

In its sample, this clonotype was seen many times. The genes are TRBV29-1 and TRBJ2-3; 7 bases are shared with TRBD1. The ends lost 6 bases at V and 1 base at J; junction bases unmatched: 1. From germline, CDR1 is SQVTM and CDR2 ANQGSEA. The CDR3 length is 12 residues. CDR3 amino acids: CSVGTGTDTQYF. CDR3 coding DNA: TGCAGCGTGGGGACAGGCACAGATACGCAGTATTTT.

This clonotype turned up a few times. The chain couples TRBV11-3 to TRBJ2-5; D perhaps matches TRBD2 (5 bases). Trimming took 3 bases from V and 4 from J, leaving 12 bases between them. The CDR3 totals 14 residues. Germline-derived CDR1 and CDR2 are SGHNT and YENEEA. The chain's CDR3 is CASSFGIIRETQYF. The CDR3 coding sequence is TGTGCCAGCAGCTTCGGGATTATTCGAGAGACCCAGTACTTC.

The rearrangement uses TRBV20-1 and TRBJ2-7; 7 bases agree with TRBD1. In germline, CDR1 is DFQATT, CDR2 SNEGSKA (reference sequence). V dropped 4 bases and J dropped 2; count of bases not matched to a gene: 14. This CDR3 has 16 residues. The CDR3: CSAIGTAPDLPYEQYF. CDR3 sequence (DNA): TGCAGTGCTATAGGGACAGCTCCTGACTTACCCTACGAGCAGTACTTC.

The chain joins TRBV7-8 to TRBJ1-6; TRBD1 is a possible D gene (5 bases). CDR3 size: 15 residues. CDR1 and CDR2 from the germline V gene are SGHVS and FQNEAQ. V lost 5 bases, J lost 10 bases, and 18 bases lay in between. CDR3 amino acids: CASSLQLGELSPLHF. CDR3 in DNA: TGTGCCAGCAGCCTCCAGCTAGGGGAATTGTCACCCCTCCACTTT.

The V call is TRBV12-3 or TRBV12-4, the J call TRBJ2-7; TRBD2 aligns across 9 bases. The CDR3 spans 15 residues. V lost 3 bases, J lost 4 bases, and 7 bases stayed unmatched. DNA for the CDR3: TGTGCCAGCAGTTTGGATAGCGGGAGCGGGTACGAGCAGTACTTC. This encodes CASSLDSGSGYEQYF.

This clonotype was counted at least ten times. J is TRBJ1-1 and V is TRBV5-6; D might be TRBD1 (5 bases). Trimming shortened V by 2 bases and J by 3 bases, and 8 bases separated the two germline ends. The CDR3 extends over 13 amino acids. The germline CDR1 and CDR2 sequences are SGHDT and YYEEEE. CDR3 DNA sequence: TGTGCCAGCAGCTTAGGACACTACACTGAAGCTTTCTTT. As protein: CASSLGHYTEAFF.